The rows below give T cell receptor beta chains drawn from one sample of a study of cytomegalovirus exposure and HLA in healthy donors. Repertoires were generated with immunoSEQ multiplex PCR, while TCRdb's copy carries only in-frame clones and drops some. The data show over 150,000 clones, 70% to 85% seen once. Sequencing input: PBMCs. Receptors originate from a man aged 25-40 years in good health and CMV-seronegative. Both conserved end residues are part of each CDR3. A D gene is named only where the DNA matches it firmly. Clone size is not always given. Where it is, it says once, few, many or a class for expanded clones.

d_call | clone_size | j_call | v_call | cdr3_aa | cdr3_nt
. | . | TRBJ1-3 | TRBV25-1 | CASSRYSGNTIYF | TGTGCCAGCAGCAGGTACTCTGGAAACACCATATATTTT
. | few | TRBJ1-3 | TRBV4-3 | CASSQEPDTGNTIYF | TGCGCCAGCAGCCAAGAACCGGACACTGGAAACACCATATATTTT
. | . | TRBJ1-5 | TRBV4-1 | CASSLLGRDNQPQHF | TGCGCCAGCAGCCTCCTCGGACGGGACAATCAGCCCCAGCATTTT
. | . | TRBJ1-3 | TRBV7-9 | CASSLFGSSGNTIYF | TGTGCCAGCAGCTTATTCGGGAGCTCTGGAAACACCATATATTTT
. | . | TRBJ2-2 | TRBV27 | CASSSIQGGENTGELFF | TGTGCCAGCAGTAGCATTCAGGGTGGGGAGAACACCGGGGAGCTGTTTTTT
. | . | TRBJ2-3 | TRBV5-5 | CASSLGSGSTDTQYF | TGTGCCAGCAGCTTGGGCTCAGGTAGCACAGATACGCAGTATTTT
. | . | TRBJ1-2 | TRBV5-6 | CASSLAGRRYGYTF | TGTGCCAGCAGCTTGGCCGGGAGGAGATATGGCTACACCTTC
TRBD1 | few | TRBJ2-1 | TRBV7-2 | CASSSGTGYYNEQFF | TGTGCCAGCAGCTCCGGGACAGGATACTACAATGAGCAGTTCTTC
TRBD2 | . | TRBJ2-5 | TRBV9 | CASSVSGVDQETQYF | TGTGCCAGCAGCGTGAGCGGGGTAGACCAAGAGACCCAGTACTTC
TRBD1 | . | TRBJ1-4 | TRBV7-9 | CASSPPGGGGIREKLFF | TGTGCCAGCAGCCCCCCCGGAGGAGGGGGCATTAGGGAAAAACTGTTTTTT